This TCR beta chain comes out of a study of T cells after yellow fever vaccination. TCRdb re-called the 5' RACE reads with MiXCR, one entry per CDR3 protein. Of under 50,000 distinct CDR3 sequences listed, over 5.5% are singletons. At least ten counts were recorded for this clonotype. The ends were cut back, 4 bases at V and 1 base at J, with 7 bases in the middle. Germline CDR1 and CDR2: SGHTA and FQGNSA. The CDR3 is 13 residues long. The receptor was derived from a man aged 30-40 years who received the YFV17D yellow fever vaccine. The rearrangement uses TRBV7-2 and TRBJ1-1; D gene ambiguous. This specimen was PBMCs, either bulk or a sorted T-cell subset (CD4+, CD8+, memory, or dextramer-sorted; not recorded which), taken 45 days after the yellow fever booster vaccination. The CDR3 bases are TGTGCCAGCAGCTCCTACACGAACACTGAAGCTTTCTTT. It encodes CASSSYTNTEAFF.